This entry concerns a single TCR beta chain. The target antigen is unknown. TCRdb reanalysed the reads using MiXCR and keeps one entry per CDR3 protein. The data show more than 110,000 distinct CDR3 sequences, roughly a third seen once. The data were obtained in a study of T cell repertoires in cytomegalovirus infection. About the study: Recently identified HLA-C-restricted CMV epitopes were used, and well-studied HLA-B-restricted CMV epitopes were used as well. Study-level results: The study found HLA-C-restricted CMV-specific TCR beta clonotypes dominating the ex vivo response.

Per germline, CDR1 MNHNS and CDR2 SASEGT. The CDR3 consists of 22 residues. The ends lost 5 bases at V and 4 bases at J; junction bases unmatched: 29. The clonotype was recovered from a human donor in good health (CMV status not recorded). Some clones in this sample may be carry-over from other donors' samples. This sample comprised CD8+ T cells from cultured PBMCs, obtained from culture after CMV antigen stimulation. J is TRBJ2-3 and V is TRBV6-1; 8 nucleotides line up with TRBD1. The CDR3 DNA follows: TGTGCCAGCAGTCCCCTGTTTAGGACAGGGATTTCTTTCGGAAAAGATTCAGATACGCAGTATTTT. This encodes CASSPLFRTGISFGKDSDTQYF.